This TCR beta chain was captured by sequencing in a study of T cells in Graves' hyperthyroidism and ophthalmopathy. Each ophthalmopathy patient scored at least 3 on the Clinical Activity Score and at least 4 on NOSPECS grade, with duration under 3 months. General study points: Most clonotypes that expanded in the thyroid above 0.001 also showed up in blood.

Regions amplified from RNA transcripts were the TCR beta CDR3 regions. HTBI primers drove first-round RT-PCR of the TCR CDR3. TCRdb used MiXCR to reprocess the multiplex PCR reads, holding one entry per CDR3 protein. The sample records around 620,000 distinct CDR3 sequences, over 12% being singletons. The sample holds many counts of this clonotype. Its antigen is as yet unknown. The CDR3 length is 16 residues. V shed 5 bases, J shed 5 bases, and the junction held 6 bases outside the gene matches. CDR1 and CDR2 from the germline V gene are SNHLY and FYNNEI. Sequencing used blood. The source is a woman aged 18-35 years with Graves' ophthalmopathy. The rearrangement uses TRBV2 and TRBJ2-2, with 12 bases that match TRBD2. The CDR3 protein is CASSSSGREGTGELFF. CDR3 bases: TGTGCCAGCAGTTCTAGCGGGAGGGAAGGGACCGGGGAGCTGTTTTTT. The entire variable domain, with the rest obtained from reference TRBV2 and TRBJ2-2, is as follows: EPEVTQTPSHQVTQMGQEVILRCVPISNHLYFYWYRQILGQKVEFLVSFYNNEISEKSEIFDDQFSVERPDGSNFTLKIRSTKLEDSAMYFCASSSSGREGTGELFFGEGSRLTVL.